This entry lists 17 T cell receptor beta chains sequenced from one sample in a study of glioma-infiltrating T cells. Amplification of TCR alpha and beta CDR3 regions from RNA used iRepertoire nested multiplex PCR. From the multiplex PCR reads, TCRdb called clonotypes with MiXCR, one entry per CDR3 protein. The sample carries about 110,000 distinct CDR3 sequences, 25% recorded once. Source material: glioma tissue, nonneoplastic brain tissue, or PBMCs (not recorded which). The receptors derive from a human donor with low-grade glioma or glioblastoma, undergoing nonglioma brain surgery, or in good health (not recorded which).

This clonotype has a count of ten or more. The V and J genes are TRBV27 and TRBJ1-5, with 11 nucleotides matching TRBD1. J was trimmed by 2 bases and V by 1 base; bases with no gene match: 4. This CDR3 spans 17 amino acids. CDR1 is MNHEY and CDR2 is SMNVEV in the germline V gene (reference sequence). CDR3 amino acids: CASSLWAGQGGNQPQHF. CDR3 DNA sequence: TGTGCCAGCAGTTTATGGGCGGGACAGGGGGGCAATCAGCCCCAGCATTTT.

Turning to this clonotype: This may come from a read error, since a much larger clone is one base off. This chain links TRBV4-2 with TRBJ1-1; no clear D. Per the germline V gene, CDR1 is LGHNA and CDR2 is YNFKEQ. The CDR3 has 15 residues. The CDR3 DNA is TGTGCCAGCATCCAAGATCACATCGATTCACTGAAGACTTTCTTT. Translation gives CASIQDHIDSLKTFF.

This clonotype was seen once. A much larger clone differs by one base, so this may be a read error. CDR3: CASSLRKGETEAFF. Here the CDR3 DNA reads TGTGCCAGCAGTTTACGAAAGGGAGAAACTGAAGCTTTCTTT. This chain joins TRBV12-3 or TRBV12-4 and TRBJ1-1; D ambiguous. V was shortened by 2 bases and J by 5 bases, with 12 bases between the two germline ends. CDR3 length equals 14 residues.

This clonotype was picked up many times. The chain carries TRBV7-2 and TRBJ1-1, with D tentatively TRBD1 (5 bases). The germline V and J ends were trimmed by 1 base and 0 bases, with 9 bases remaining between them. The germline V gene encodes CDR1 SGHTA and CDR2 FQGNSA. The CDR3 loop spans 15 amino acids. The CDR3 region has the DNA TGTGCCAGCAGCTTAGAGGGGTTGATGAACACTGAAGCTTTCTTT. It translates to CASSLEGLMNTEAFF. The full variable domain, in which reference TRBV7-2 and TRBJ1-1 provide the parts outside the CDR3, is GAGVSQSPSNKVTEKGKDVELRCDPISGHTALYWYRQSLGQGLEFLIYFQGNSAPDKSGLPSDRFSAERTGGSVSTLTIQRTQQEDSAVYLCASSLEGLMNTEAFFGQGTRLTVV.

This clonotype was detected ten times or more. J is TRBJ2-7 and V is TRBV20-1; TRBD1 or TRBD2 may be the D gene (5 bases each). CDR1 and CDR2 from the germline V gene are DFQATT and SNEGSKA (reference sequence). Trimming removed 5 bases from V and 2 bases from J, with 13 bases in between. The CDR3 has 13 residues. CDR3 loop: CSAVRDGAYEQYF. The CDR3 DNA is TGCAGTGCTGTCCGGGACGGGGCCTACGAGCAGTACTTC.

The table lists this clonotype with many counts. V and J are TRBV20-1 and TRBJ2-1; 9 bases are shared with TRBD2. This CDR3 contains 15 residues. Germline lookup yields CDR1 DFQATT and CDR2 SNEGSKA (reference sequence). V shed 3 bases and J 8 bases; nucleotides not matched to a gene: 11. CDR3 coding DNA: TGCAGTGCTAGGTTCGCGGGGGGGCCCGGGGATGAGCAGTTCTTC. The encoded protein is CSARFAGGPGDEQFF.

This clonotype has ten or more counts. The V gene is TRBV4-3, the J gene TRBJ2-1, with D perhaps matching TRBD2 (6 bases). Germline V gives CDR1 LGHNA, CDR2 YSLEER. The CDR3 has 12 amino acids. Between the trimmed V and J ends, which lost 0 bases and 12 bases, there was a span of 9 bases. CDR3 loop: CASSQDSTRQFF. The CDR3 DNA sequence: TGCGCCAGCAGCCAAGACTCGACTAGGCAGTTCTTC.

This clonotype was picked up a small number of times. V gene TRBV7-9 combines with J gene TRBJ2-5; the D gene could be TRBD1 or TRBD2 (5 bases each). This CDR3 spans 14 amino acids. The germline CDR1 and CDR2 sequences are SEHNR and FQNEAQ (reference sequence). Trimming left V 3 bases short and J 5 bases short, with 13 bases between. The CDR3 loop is CASSFPAGSETQYF. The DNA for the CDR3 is TGTGCCAGCAGCTTTCCGGCAGGGAGTGAGACCCAGTACTTC.

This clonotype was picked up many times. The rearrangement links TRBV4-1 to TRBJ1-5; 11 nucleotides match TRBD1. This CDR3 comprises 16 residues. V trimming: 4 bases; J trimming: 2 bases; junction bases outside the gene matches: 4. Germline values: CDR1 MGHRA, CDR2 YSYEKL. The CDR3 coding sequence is TGCGCCAGCAGCCTCCGGACAGGGGGCGGCAATCAGCCCCAGCATTTT. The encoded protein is CASSLRTGGGNQPQHF.

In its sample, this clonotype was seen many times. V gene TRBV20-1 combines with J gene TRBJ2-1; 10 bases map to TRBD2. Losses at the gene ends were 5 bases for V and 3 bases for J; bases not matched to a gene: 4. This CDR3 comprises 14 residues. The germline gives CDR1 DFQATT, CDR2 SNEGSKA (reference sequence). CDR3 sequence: CSALSGGDYNEQFF. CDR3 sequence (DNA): TGCAGTGCTCTCAGCGGGGGGGACTACAATGAGCAGTTCTTC.

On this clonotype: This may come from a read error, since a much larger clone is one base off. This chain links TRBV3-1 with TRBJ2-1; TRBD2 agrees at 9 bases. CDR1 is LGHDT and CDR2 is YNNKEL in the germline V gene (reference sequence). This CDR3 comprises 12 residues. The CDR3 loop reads CAGSQDRRLAEF. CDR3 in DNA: TGTGCCGGCAGCCAAGATAGGAGACTAGCGGAATTC.

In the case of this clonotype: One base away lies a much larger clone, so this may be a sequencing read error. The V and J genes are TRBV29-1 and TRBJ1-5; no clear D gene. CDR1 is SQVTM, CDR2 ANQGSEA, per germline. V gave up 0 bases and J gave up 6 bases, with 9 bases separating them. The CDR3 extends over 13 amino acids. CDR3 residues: CSVEESAVQPQHF. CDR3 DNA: TGCAGCGTTGAAGAGAGCGCAGTTCAGCCCCAGCATTTT.

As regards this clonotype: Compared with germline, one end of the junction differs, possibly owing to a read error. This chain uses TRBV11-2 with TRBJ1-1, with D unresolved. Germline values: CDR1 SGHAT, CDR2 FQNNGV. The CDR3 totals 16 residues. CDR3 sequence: CASSLGRQRMNTEAFF. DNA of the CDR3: TGTGCCAGCAGTTTAGGCAGGCAGAGAATGAACACTGAAGCTTTCTTT.

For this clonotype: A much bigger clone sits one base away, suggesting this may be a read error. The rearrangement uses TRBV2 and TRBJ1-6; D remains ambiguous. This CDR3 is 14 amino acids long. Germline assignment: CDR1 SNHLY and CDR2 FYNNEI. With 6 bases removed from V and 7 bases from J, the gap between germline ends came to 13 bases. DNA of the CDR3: TGTGCCAGCAGGATGGGCGCGGGGAATTCACCCCTCCACTTT. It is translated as CASRMGAGNSPLHF.

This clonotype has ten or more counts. The CDR3 bases are TGTGCCAGCAGCGTCCCAGGGAACACTGAAGCTTTCTTT. Protein sequence: CASSVPGNTEAFF. The chain employs TRBV9 and TRBJ1-1; D gene ambiguous. Germline assignment: CDR1 SGDLS and CDR2 YYNGEE. The CDR3 is 13 amino acids. The V end lost 2 bases, the J end lost 1 base, and 6 bases lay between the germline ends.

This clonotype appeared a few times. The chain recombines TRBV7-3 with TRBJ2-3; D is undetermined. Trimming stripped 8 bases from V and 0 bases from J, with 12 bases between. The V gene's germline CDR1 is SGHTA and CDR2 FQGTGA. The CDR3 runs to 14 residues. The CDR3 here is CASGPGRSTDTQYF. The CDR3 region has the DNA TGTGCCAGCGGCCCCGGACGTAGCACAGATACGCAGTATTTT.

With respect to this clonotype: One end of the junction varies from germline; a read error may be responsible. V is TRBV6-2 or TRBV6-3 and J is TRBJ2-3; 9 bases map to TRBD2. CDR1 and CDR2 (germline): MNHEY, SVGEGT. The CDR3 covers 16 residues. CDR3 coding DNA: TGTGCCAGCAGTTGGGACCCTAGCGGGGTCCGGTATACTCAGTATTTT. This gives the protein CASSWDPSGVRYTQYF.